One sample yielded the 22 T cell receptor beta chains listed below, sequenced in a study of blood T cell repertoires in COVID-19. The data were produced by immunoSEQ multiplex PCR, yet TCRdb's version contains in-frame clones alone and is incomplete. Of fewer than 90,000 clones listed, roughly 88% are singletons. The sample consisted of peripheral blood. The receptors here all came from a woman older than 75 with active or convalescent COVID-19.

V gene TRBV5-8 combines with J gene TRBJ2-7; 12 bases line up with TRBD1. Germline V gives CDR1 SGHTS, CDR2 YDEGEE. Trimming at V came to 4 bases and at J to 3 bases, leaving 5 bases not matched to a gene. The CDR3 length is 15 residues. CDR3 in amino acids: CASSGDRGRDYEQYF. CDR3 nucleotides: TGTGCCAGCAGCGGGGACAGGGGGCGCGACTACGAGCAGTACTTC. Full variable domain (rest looked up from reference TRBV5-8 and TRBJ2-7): EAGVTQSPTHLIKTRGQQATLRCSPISGHTSVYWYQQALGLGLQFLLWYDEGEERNRGNFPPRFSGRQFPNYSSELNVNALELEDSALYLCASSGDRGRDYEQYFGPGTRLTVT.

The rearrangement links TRBV5-1 to TRBJ2-2; TRBD1 aligns across 7 bases. The germline V gene encodes CDR1 SGHRS and CDR2 YFSETQ. The V gene end was trimmed by 9 bases and the J gene end by 2 bases; junction bases not matched to a gene: 7. The CDR3 loop spans 14 amino acids. CDR3 DNA: TGCGCCACCTCGGACAGGCCAAACACCGGGGAGCTGTTTTTT. Its protein product is CATSDRPNTGELFF. The full variable domain, in which reference TRBV5-1 and TRBJ2-2 provide the parts outside the CDR3, is KAGVTQTPRYLIKTRGQQVTLSCSPISGHRSVSWYQQTPGQGLQFLFEYFSETQRNKGNFPGRFSGRQFSNSRSEMNVSTLELGDSALYLCATSDRPNTGELFFGEGSRLTVL.

The chain's CDR3 is CASSPTTGSYEQYF. Written as DNA, the CDR3 is TGTGCCAGCAGTCCAACGACAGGTTCCTACGAGCAGTACTTC. The J gene is TRBJ2-7, the V gene TRBV6-5, with D possibly TRBD1 on 6 matching bases. The V gene's germline CDR1 is MNHEY and CDR2 SVGAGI. Trimming removed 5 bases at V and 1 base at J, with 12 bases between. The CDR3 spans 14 residues.

The chain couples TRBV5-4 to TRBJ2-7, with TRBD1 as a possible D gene (5 bases). CDR1 and CDR2 from the germline V gene are SGHNT and YYREEE (reference sequence). The ends were cut back, 0 bases at V and 2 bases at J, with 6 bases in the middle. The CDR3 is 13 residues long. Here the CDR3 reads CASSLAGTYEQYF. The CDR3 bases are TGTGCCAGCAGCTTGGCAGGGACCTACGAGCAGTACTTC.

The rearrangement uses TRBV6-2 or TRBV6-3 and TRBJ1-1; D might be TRBD1 (6 bases). From germline, CDR1 is MNHEY and CDR2 SVGEGT. The CDR3 sequence is 15 residues long. Trimming removed 2 bases at V and 4 bases at J, with 14 bases between. CDR3: CASSYGRGTGTEAFF. The CDR3 DNA follows: TGTGCCAGCAGTTACGGCAGGGGAACCGGCACTGAAGCTTTCTTT.

V gene TRBV5-4 combines with J gene TRBJ2-7, with TRBD1 as a possible D gene (5 bases). The V and J ends lost 0 bases and 8 bases respectively, with 6 bases between them. This CDR3 is built from 11 residues. Germline values: CDR1 SGHNT, CDR2 YYREEE (reference sequence). In DNA form, the CDR3 reads TGTGCCAGCAGCTTGGGGGGCCAGCAGTACTTC. Translation gives CASSLGGQQYF.

The gene calls are TRBV7-9 and TRBJ1-5; perhaps TRBD1 as D (6 bases). With 4 bases removed from V and 6 bases from J, the gap between germline ends came to 10 bases. The CDR3 extends over 13 amino acids. CDR1 SEHNR and CDR2 FQNEAQ come from the germline V gene (reference sequence). For the CDR3, the DNA is TGTGCCAGCAGCTCCGGGGGGCTTCAGCCCCAGCATTTT. Translating it yields CASSSGGLQPQHF.

The V gene is TRBV7-2, the J gene TRBJ1-6; no clear D. CDR1 and CDR2 from the germline V gene are SGHTA and FQGNSA. The CDR3 is 15 amino acids. V was trimmed by 1 base and J by 6 bases, leaving 10 bases between them. The CDR3 coding sequence is TGTGCCAGCAGCTTAGATAACATTGGTAATTCACCCCTCCACTTT. It specifies CASSLDNIGNSPLHF.

V is TRBV6-5 and J is TRBJ2-7; 7 bases match TRBD1. The CDR3 totals 14 residues. Germline V gene lookup returns CDR1 MNHEY and CDR2 SVGAGI. J was trimmed by 6 bases and V by 6 bases; bases with no gene match: 11. CDR3 loop: CASSRGGEGFEQYF. DNA for the CDR3: TGTGCCAGCAGCCGAGGGGGCGAGGGCTTCGAGCAGTACTTC.

The rearrangement uses TRBV2 and TRBJ2-5, with 7 positions matching TRBD1. V dropped 5 bases and J dropped 2; count of bases not matched to a gene: 2. The CDR3 runs 13 residues. Germline loops: CDR1 SNHLY, CDR2 FYNNEI. CDR3 region: CASSRGRQETQYF. The CDR3 DNA is TGTGCCAGCAGTAGGGGGCGGCAAGAGACCCAGTACTTC.

The chain combines TRBV11-2 with TRBJ1-4; 7 bases agree with TRBD1. The CDR3 runs to 15 residues. V was clipped by 5 bases and J by 4 bases; unmatched bases: 7. The V gene's germline CDR1 is SGHAT and CDR2 FQNNGV. The CDR3, as DNA: TGTGCCAGCAGCCCAGAGGGACAGAGTAATGAAAAACTGTTTTTT. Translation gives CASSPEGQSNEKLFF.

The chain employs TRBV19 and TRBJ2-6; no firm D call. The CDR3 has 17 amino acids. Trimming left V 3 bases short and J 0 bases short, with 12 bases between. The germline CDR1 and CDR2 sequences are LNHDA and SQIVND (reference sequence). Here the CDR3 DNA reads TGTGCCAGTAGTATGATCGCAGCGAGCTCTGGGGCCAACGTCCTGACTTTC. This codes for CASSMIAASSGANVLTF.

The rearrangement uses TRBV5-6 and TRBJ1-2; 7 bases map to TRBD1. Germline V lookup: CDR1 SGHDT, CDR2 YYEEEE. The CDR3 runs 13 residues. Losses at the gene ends were 4 bases for V and 8 bases for J; bases not matched to a gene: 8. The DNA for the CDR3 is TGTGCCAGCAGCGCAGGACAGGTGGGCGGCTACACCTTC. It codes for CASSAGQVGGYTF.

This clone showed up just a few times. The chain has TRBV3-1 (or the pseudogene TRBV3-2) and TRBJ1-4, with unresolved D. V lost 0 bases and J 7 bases, leaving 12 bases between the germline ends. CDR1 and CDR2 (germline): LGHDT, YNNKEL (reference sequence). The CDR3 runs 15 residues. Here the CDR3 DNA reads TGTGCCAGCAGCCAAGAGTCGGCAGCGGGTGAAAAACTGTTTTTT. Its protein product is CASSQESAAGEKLFF.

J is TRBJ2-1 and V is TRBV5-1; weak D call: TRBD2 (5 bases). V was clipped by 4 bases and J by 6 bases, with 17 bases between them. Germline V lookup: CDR1 SGHRS, CDR2 YFSETQ. The CDR3 spans 15 residues. In DNA form, the CDR3 reads TGCGCCAGCAGCAGGCGCGCTGGAGGTAGCAATGAGCAGTTCTTC. This encodes CASSRRAGGSNEQFF.

The chain employs TRBV5-4 and TRBJ2-7, with 8 bases fitting TRBD2. CDR1 SGHNT and CDR2 YYREEE come from the germline V gene (reference sequence). J gave up 9 bases and V 3 bases, and 8 bases lay outside the gene matches. CDR3 length: 13 residues. CDR3 DNA sequence: TGTGCCAGCAGCTGGCGGGGGGACGTCGGGCAGTACTTC. This codes for CASSWRGDVGQYF.

The gene calls are TRBV5-1 and TRBJ1-2, with TRBD1 matching over 9 bases. V was clipped by 3 bases and J by 7 bases; unmatched bases: 7. The CDR3 is 14 amino acids. The germline V gene encodes CDR1 SGHRS and CDR2 YFSETQ. CDR3 protein: CASSYWDRESGYTF. Written as DNA, the CDR3 is TGCGCCAGCAGCTACTGGGACAGGGAAAGTGGCTACACCTTC.

This clone was picked up a small number of times. The V gene is TRBV29-1, the J gene TRBJ2-2, with D possibly being TRBD1 (6 bases). Trimming removed 4 bases at V and 5 bases at J, with 11 bases between. The CDR3 spans 13 residues. Germline CDR1 and CDR2: SQVTM and ANQGSEA. This CDR3 is CSVGWGQTGELFF. The CDR3 nucleotides are TGCAGCGTTGGGTGGGGGCAGACCGGGGAGCTGTTTTTT.

This rearrangement joins TRBV5-4 to TRBJ2-5, with 7 bases that match TRBD2. The germline CDR1 and CDR2 sequences are SGHNT and YYREEE (reference sequence). With V trimmed by 0 bases and J by 2 bases, 4 bases remained unmatched. The CDR3 has 15 residues. The CDR3 loop reads CASSLALAAQETQYF. The CDR3 region has the DNA TGTGCCAGCAGCTTGGCCCTAGCGGCGCAAGAGACCCAGTACTTC.

The gene calls are TRBV7-9 and TRBJ1-3; a possible D gene is TRBD1 (5 bases). The CDR3 spans 15 residues. V was cut by 1 base and J by 3 bases, with 10 bases left in between. Germline CDR1 is SEHNR and CDR2 is FQNEAQ (reference sequence). This chain's CDR3 is CASSLGGAYGNTIYF. For the CDR3, the DNA is TGTGCCAGCAGCTTAGGCGGGGCGTATGGAAACACCATATATTTT. The entire variable domain, with the rest obtained from reference TRBV7-9 and TRBJ1-3, is as follows: DTGVSQNPRHKITKRGQNVTFRCDPISEHNRLYWYRQTLGQGPEFLTYFQNEAQLEKSRLLSDRFSAERPKGSFSTLEIQRTEQGDSAMYLCASSLGGAYGNTIYFGEGSWLTVV.

J is TRBJ2-1 and V is TRBV24-1; TRBD2 matches 9 bases. CDR3 size: 16 residues. The junction had 9 bases not matched to a gene; V was cut back by 7 bases and J by 3 bases. Germline V gene data show CDR1 as KGHDR and CDR2 as SFDVKD. The CDR3 DNA reads as TGTGCCACCAGCAGACTAGCGGAAGTGGGCTACAATGAGCAGTTCTTC. This sequence encodes CATSRLAEVGYNEQFF.

CDR3 coding DNA: TGTGCCAGCATCAGGGGGAATGAAAAACTGTTTTTT. Protein product: CASIRGNEKLFF. The chain has TRBV2 and TRBJ1-4; 7 bases are shared with TRBD1. The CDR3 covers 12 residues. Per germline, CDR1 SNHLY and CDR2 FYNNEI. The J segment lost 5 bases and the V segment lost 7 bases, leaving 1 base of the junction unmatched.